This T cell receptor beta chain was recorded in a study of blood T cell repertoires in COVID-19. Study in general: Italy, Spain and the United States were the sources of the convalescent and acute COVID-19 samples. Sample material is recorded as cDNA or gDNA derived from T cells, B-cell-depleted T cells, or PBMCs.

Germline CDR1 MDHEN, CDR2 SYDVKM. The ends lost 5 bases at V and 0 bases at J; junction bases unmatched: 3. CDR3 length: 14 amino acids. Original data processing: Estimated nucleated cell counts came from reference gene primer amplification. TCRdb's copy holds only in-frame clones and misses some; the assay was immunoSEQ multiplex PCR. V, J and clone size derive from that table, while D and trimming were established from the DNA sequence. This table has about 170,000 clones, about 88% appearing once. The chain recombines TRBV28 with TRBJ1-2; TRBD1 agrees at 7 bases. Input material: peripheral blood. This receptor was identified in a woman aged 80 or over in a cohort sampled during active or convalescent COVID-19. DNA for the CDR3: TGTGCCAGCAGTCCAGGACAGGCTAACTATGGCTACACCTTC. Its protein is CASSPGQANYGYTF.